These T cell receptor beta chains were read from a single sample in a study of blood T cell repertoires in COVID-19. Libraries were prepared by immunoSEQ multiplex PCR; TCRdb keeps only in-frame clonotypes and omits some of them. The sample shows about 99,000 clones, approximately 85% of them seen only once. The sample comprised peripheral blood. These receptors all stem from an elderly woman with active or convalescent COVID-19. The CDR3 runs from the conserved cysteine through the conserved F or W. A D gene is named only where the DNA matches it firmly. Clone size, where shown, is once, few, many, or a class for clones that have expanded.

>NA|NA|TRBJ1-6|TRBV3-1/TRBV3-2
CASSHRGQLNSPLHF
TGTGCCAGCAGCCATCGCGGGCAGCTTAATTCACCCCTCCACTTT
>NA|TRBD2|TRBJ2-3|TRBV19
CATLAGGSDTQYF
TGTGCCACTCTAGCGGGAGGTTCAGATACGCAGTATTTT
>NA|NA|TRBJ2-5|TRBV11-1
CASSFFGDQETQYF
TGTGCCAGCAGCTTCTTCGGGGACCAAGAGACCCAGTACTTC
>few|NA|TRBJ1-1|TRBV21-1
CASSKWQVPNTEAFF
TGTGCCAGCAGCAAATGGCAGGTCCCAAACACTGAAGCTTTCTTT
>NA|TRBD2|TRBJ2-7|TRBV9
CASSVSGTSSHEQYF
TGTGCCAGCAGCGTCTCCGGGACTAGCTCCCACGAGCAGTACTTC
>NA|TRBD1|TRBJ1-4|TRBV5-1
CASSLAGTGEEKLFF
TGCGCCAGCAGCTTGGCCGGGACAGGGGAGGAAAAACTGTTTTTT
>NA|TRBD1|TRBJ2-7|TRBV29-1
CSVGLRTGDEQYF
TGCAGCGTGGGTCTCAGGACAGGGGACGAGCAGTACTTC
>NA|NA|TRBJ2-5|TRBV7-2
CASSLDGRIETQYF
TGTGCCAGCAGCTTAGACGGCAGGATAGAGACCCAGTACTTC
>many|TRBD1|TRBJ1-2|TRBV6-2/TRBV6-3
CASSLTETGLYGYTF
TGTGCCAGCAGTCTCACCGAGACAGGGCTCTATGGCTACACCTTC
>NA|TRBD2|TRBJ2-5|TRBV4-1
CASSPLAGAETQYF
TGCGCCAGCAGCCCTCTAGCGGGAGCGGAGACCCAGTACTTC
>few|NA|TRBJ1-3|TRBV28
CASSFRVLQPGNTIYF
TGTGCCAGCAGCTTCAGGGTGCTTCAGCCTGGAAACACCATATATTTT
>few|NA|TRBJ1-2|TRBV15
CATSRLGDYGYTF
TGTGCCACCAGCAGACTAGGAGACTATGGCTACACCTTC
>few|NA|TRBJ1-4|TRBV5-6
CASTPWGGYEKLFF
TGTGCCAGCACCCCGTGGGGGGGTTATGAAAAACTGTTTTTT
>NA|NA|TRBJ2-3|TRBV7-2
CASSPGLAAYTDTQYF
TGTGCCAGCAGCCCCGGGTTAGCGGCCTACACAGATACGCAGTATTTT
>NA|TRBD2|TRBJ2-1|TRBV11-1
CASSQGLAGASEQFF
TGTGCCAGCAGCCAGGGACTAGCGGGAGCCTCTGAGCAGTTCTTC
>few|NA|TRBJ2-2|TRBV5-1
CASSLDTDTGELFF
TGCGCCAGCAGCTTGGACACCGACACCGGGGAGCTGTTTTTT
>few|NA|TRBJ2-7|TRBV5-1
CASSWDRDRGLEQYF
TGTGCCAGCAGCTGGGACCGGGACCGGGGACTCGAGCAGTACTTC
>NA|TRBD2|TRBJ2-5|TRBV28
CASSLASGLIQETQYF
TGTGCCAGCAGTTTAGCTTCGGGACTAATCCAAGAGACCCAGTACTTC
>NA|TRBD2|TRBJ2-5|TRBV18
CASSPPTSGARETQYF
TGTGCCAGCTCACCACCAACTAGCGGGGCGCGAGAGACCCAGTACTTC
>NA|TRBD1|TRBJ2-7|TRBV9
CASNPGGGRYEQYF
TGTGCCAGCAACCCAGGGGGCGGTCGGTACGAGCAGTACTTC
>NA|TRBD2|TRBJ2-7|TRBV9
CASSARSGGFYEQYF
TGTGCCAGCAGCGCGCGTAGCGGGGGCTTCTACGAGCAGTACTTC
>few|TRBD1|TRBJ2-4|TRBV19
CASGPTGGGIQYF
TGTGCCAGTGGACCGACAGGGGGCGGCATTCAGTACTTC
>NA|NA|TRBJ1-1|TRBV2
CASSAPLRGTEAFF
TGTGCCAGCAGTGCCCCCTTAAGGGGCACTGAAGCTTTCTTT
>few|NA|TRBJ2-2|TRBV14
CASKDTRQANTGELFF
TGTGCCAGCAAAGACACAAGACAGGCGAACACCGGGGAGCTGTTTTTT
>few|NA|TRBJ1-5|TRBV5-5
CASSSPGGAGNQPQHF
TGTGCCAGCAGCTCCCCGGGGGGGGCTGGCAATCAGCCCCAGCATTTT
>NA|NA|TRBJ2-1|TRBV5-1
CASSPGSPYNEQFF
TGCGCCAGCAGCCCGGGGAGCCCTTACAATGAGCAGTTCTTC
>NA|NA|TRBJ2-5|TRBV20-1
CSAEDFETQYF
TGCAGTGCTGAAGACTTTGAGACCCAGTACTTC
>NA|TRBD1|TRBJ2-5|TRBV2
CASDRGLMETQYF
TGTGCCAGCGACAGGGGGCTTATGGAGACCCAGTACTTC
>NA|NA|TRBJ2-1|TRBV5-1
CASGRQEAGPYNEQFF
TGCGCCAGCGGACGCCAGGAGGCGGGGCCATACAATGAGCAGTTCTTC
>NA|NA|TRBJ1-6|TRBV10-2
CASSEQGTGSPLHF
TGCGCCAGCAGTGAGCAGGGGACGGGTTCACCCCTCCACTTT
>NA|NA|TRBJ2-2|TRBV7-6
CASSPRTVLPNTGELFF
TGTGCCAGCAGCCCTCGGACAGTCCTACCGAACACCGGGGAGCTGTTTTTT
>NA|NA|TRBJ1-4|TRBV28
CASSLHPLPGGEKLFF
TGTGCCAGCAGTCTACACCCTCTCCCGGGAGGTGAAAAACTGTTTTTT
>NA|NA|TRBJ1-6|TRBV10-3
CAISDSSYNSPLHF
TGTGCCATCAGTGACAGCTCCTATAATTCACCCCTCCACTTT
>NA|TRBD2|TRBJ2-7|TRBV19
CASKKGLAEDYEQYF
TGTGCCAGTAAAAAGGGACTAGCGGAGGATTACGAGCAGTACTTC
>NA|NA|TRBJ2-7|TRBV29-1
CSVGQVNAYEQYF
TGCAGCGTTGGGCAGGTTAACGCCTACGAGCAGTACTTC
>NA|TRBD1|TRBJ2-5|TRBV27
CASSLGDRGPWGTQYF
TGTGCCAGCAGTCTTGGGGACAGGGGCCCTTGGGGGACCCAGTACTTC
>NA|NA|TRBJ1-5|TRBV11-2
CASSPGGNQPQHF
TGTGCCAGCAGCCCGGGGGGGAATCAGCCCCAGCATTTT
>NA|NA|TRBJ1-1|TRBV11-2
CASSLGLNTEAFF
TGTGCCAGCAGCTTAGGGCTGAACACTGAAGCTTTCTTT
>few|TRBD1|TRBJ2-7|TRBV7-8
CASSLRQGPYEQYF
TGTGCCAGCAGCTTAAGACAGGGCCCCTACGAGCAGTACTTC
>NA|NA|TRBJ2-7|TRBV24-1
CATSPDGNAYEQYF
TGTGCCACCAGCCCCGACGGGAACGCCTACGAGCAGTACTTC
>NA|NA|TRBJ2-1|TRBV19
CASSIVRYNEQFF
TGTGCCAGTAGTATTGTGCGCTACAATGAGCAGTTCTTC
>NA|NA|TRBJ1-3|TRBV2
CASSATTGTGNTIYF
TGTGCCAGCAGTGCGACGACAGGAACTGGAAACACCATATATTTT
>NA|TRBD1|TRBJ2-7|TRBV2
CASRRQGTVYEQYF
TGTGCCAGCAGGAGACAGGGGACGGTTTACGAGCAGTACTTC
>NA|NA|TRBJ2-7|TRBV7-2
CASSPHSYEQYF
TGTGCCAGCAGCCCCCATTCCTACGAGCAGTACTTC
>NA|TRBD2|TRBJ2-1|TRBV4-2
CASSQLAGGVNEQFF
TGTGCCAGCAGCCAATTAGCGGGAGGGGTTAATGAGCAGTTCTTC
>few|NA|TRBJ2-7|TRBV25-1
CASSSGLYEQYF
TGTGCCAGCAGTTCTGGACTCTACGAGCAGTACTTC
>once|NA|TRBJ2-3|TRBV27
CASSFGFRRADGGLTDTQYF
TGTGCCAGCAGTTTTGGGTTCAGGCGTGCCGACGGGGGTTTAACAGATACGCAGTATTTT
>once|TRBD1|TRBJ1-2|TRBV12-5
CASGWDSYGYTF
TGTGCTAGTGGTTGGGACAGCTATGGCTACACCTTC
>NA|TRBD2|TRBJ2-1|TRBV27
CASSPIAGFINEQFF
TGTGCCAGCAGTCCCATAGCGGGATTCATCAATGAGCAGTTCTTC
>NA|TRBD2|TRBJ2-7|TRBV11-2
CASSPGRGAGATYEQYF
TGTGCCAGCAGCCCGGGGAGGGGAGCGGGAGCTACCTACGAGCAGTACTTC
>NA|TRBD1|TRBJ2-7|TRBV5-1
CASSLDRISYEQYF
TGTGCCAGCAGCTTGGACAGGATCTCCTACGAGCAGTACTTC
>NA|TRBD1|TRBJ2-1|TRBV7-2
CASSPGTGYNEQFF
TGTGCCAGCAGCCCCGGGACAGGGTACAATGAGCAGTTCTTC
>NA|NA|TRBJ1-1|TRBV12-3/TRBV12-4
CAGNRVRDTEAFF
TGTGCCGGAAACAGGGTGCGGGACACTGAAGCTTTCTTT
>few|NA|TRBJ1-1|TRBV5-5
CASSLERTEAFF
TGTGCCAGCAGCTTAGAACGGACTGAAGCTTTCTTT
>NA|NA|TRBJ1-1|TRBV12-3/TRBV12-4
CASRRQKNTEAFF
TGTGCCAGCAGGCGACAGAAGAACACTGAAGCTTTCTTT